This record covers a single T cell receptor (beta chain). In this sample, this clonotype turned up a few times. Which antigen it targets is not known. Base qualities are not at hand, and no much larger clone is one base apart. This sample is drawn from a study of identical twins (dated by TCRdb to about 2016). At the level of the whole study: TCR alpha and beta repertoires from monozygotic twins, unrelated adults of various ages and cord blood were deep-sequenced to test whether fetal clonotypes persist. To rule out contamination, replicate twin experiments were performed at different times with different library preparation protocols.

Every donor was a healthy Caucasian. The junction shows trimming of 2 bases on V and 0 bases on J, plus 1 base between the germline ends. As encoded in the germline V gene (reference sequence), CDR1 is LNHNV while CDR2 is YYDKDF. There are 12 amino acids in the CDR3, from cysteine to phenylalanine inclusive. Of the read, only the CDR3 DNA is kept; its 36 bases are in frame from base 1. The paper as a whole reports these results and caveats: Out-of-frame TCR alpha sequences shared between twins showed an excess of low generation-probability sequences compared with coincidental sharing between unrelated individuals. Invariant T cells such as MAIT and iNKT could partly confound zero-insertion analyses, although diverse VJ usage argued against such confounding for most clonotypes. The excess sharing between twins in beta out-of-frame sequences was weaker because fewer shared sequences reduced the signal-to-noise ratio. Abundant cord blood beta clonotypes carried fewer insertions; young adult naive repertoires showed a weaker similar trend, while memory repertoires showed none. Because the same donors could not be followed over many years, the conclusions relied on cross-sectional statistical analysis. In monozygotic twins, out-of-frame TCR alpha sharing was systematically underestimated by recombination models, although the models agreed with sharing between unrelated individuals.

The library was produced with 5' RACE. Instrument used: Illumina HiSeq 2000. A universal primer binding site was added through template switching, and the final cDNA carried a unique molecular identifier so that TCR cDNA molecules could be counted accurately. Specific primers in the conserved constant-segment region were used to synthesize first-strand cDNA for the TCR alpha and beta chains. To control for contamination, every cDNA library was double barcoded, receiving both a SMART-Mk sample barcode and Illumina barcodes. TruSeq adapter sequences, together with Illumina sample barcodes, were added in two successive PCR steps. Sequencing of the TCR alpha and beta cDNA libraries was done on the Illumina HiSeq platform using custom primers. In the authors' own workflow: Raw reads were processed with MiGEC to extract unique molecular identifiers, and MiXCR was used to determine CDR3 positions. Recombination models were inferred per individual with the repgenHMM and IGoR tools using an EM algorithm. The analysis of shared clonotypes was done with the tcR package in R, with sharing normalized by the product of cloneset sizes. To study raw recombination free of thymic and clonal selection effects, out-of-frame nonproductive sequences were analyzed. TCRdb reanalyzed the raw reads on its own, using fastp at Q25 for trimming and MiXCR for clone calling, and kept in-frame beta chains. Under each unique CDR3 protein, matching rows form one entry showing the most common genes and DNA. The V and J calls come from TCRdb's annotation, not from the publication. Counted in this sample were more than 1.5 million distinct CDR3 sequences; less than 40% of them appeared once. Jointly, the top ten make up around 0.3% of the sample.

The sequence is built from TRBV15 and TRBJ1-2; the D gene assignment is ambiguous. The clonotype comes from a newborn girl in good health. Sequencing input: cord blood. The CDR3: CATSRTNYGYTF. The nucleotides are TGTGCCACCAGCAGAACTAACTATGGCTACACCTTC.